This T cell receptor beta chain was retrieved from a study of cytomegalovirus exposure and HLA in healthy donors. About the study: Genotyping showed roughly 86% of almost 400 donors falling in the Caucasian-associated ancestry cluster.

The PCR ran on 60 Vbeta and 13 Jbeta primers. Per the authors' pipeline: Tens of millions of unique TCR beta chains, roughly 11 million shared, were counted in a later analysis. Produced via immunoSEQ multiplex PCR; TCRdb's table is partial and in-frame only. D and trimming come from the DNA, and the V and J calls and clone size come from that table. The data show 100,000 or so clones, 76% seen once. CDR1 MNHNS and CDR2 SASEGT come from the germline V gene. The CDR3 covers 12 residues. V was trimmed by 5 bases and J by 15 bases, leaving 17 bases between them. Sequencing was done on a sample of PBMCs. This clonotype was sampled from a man aged 40-49 years in good health and CMV-seropositive. The chain joins TRBV6-1 to TRBJ2-1; a weak D match, TRBD2 (6 bases). The CDR3 protein is CASSPEGLSPFF. As DNA, the CDR3 is TGTGCCAGCAGTCCGGAGGGCCTATCCCCGTTCTTC.